The clone carrying this TCR beta chain showed up many times. What it recognizes is unknown. This sample was taken from a study of T-cell memory formation after mild COVID-19. Study results and caveats: CD4+ contracting clones lay mainly in CM and EM, CD8+ ones in EMRA. The finding that pre-infection memory included some responding clones suggested that cross-reactive memory joined.

Germline-derived CDR1 and CDR2 are DFQATT and SNEGSKA (reference sequence). This CDR3 is built from 13 residues. 5'RACE primed at constant segments yielded TCR alpha and TCR beta cDNA libraries bearing sample barcodes and UMIs. MiXCR, applied by TCRdb to the 5' RACE reads, yields one record per CDR3 protein. This table holds hundreds of thousands of distinct CDR3 sequences, 25% to 30% found once. Sequenced material: PBMCs or a T cell subset sorted from them (not recorded which). The TCR sequence derives from an adult woman who had mild COVID-19 (a few samples of this study predate the infection). Cell type and time point are not known. This rearrangement joins TRBV20-1 to TRBJ2-5, with TRBD2 matching 8 bases. CDR3 nucleotide sequence: TGCGGACTAAAGCGGGAGTCGACGGAGACCCAGTACTTC. Translated, it gives CGLKRESTETQYF.